The rows below give T cell receptor beta chains drawn from one sample of a study of graft-versus-host responses after intestinal transplantation. Sequencing was performed with immunoSEQ multiplex PCR; in TCRdb, only in-frame clones are kept and a portion is missing. The sample includes about 21,000 clones, 40% to 50% seen only once; the top ten take approximately 1.6%. The sequences come from alloreactive CD8+ T cells from a mixed lymphocyte reaction culture, collected before intestinal transplant. The receptors come from a human patient who received an intestinal transplant. CDR3s include the opening cysteine and the closing phenylalanine or tryptophan. A D gene is named only where the DNA matches it firmly. Only part of the rows carry a size: once, few, many, or a class if the clone is expanded.

v_call: TRBV15; j_call: TRBJ1-1; d_call: NA; clone_size: NA; cdr3_nt: TGTGCCACCAGCCCTCTCCGACAGGCGAACACTGAAGCTTTCTTT; cdr3_aa: CATSPLRQANTEAFF
v_call: TRBV27; j_call: TRBJ2-2; d_call: NA; clone_size: few; cdr3_nt: TGTGCCAGCTCTGTAGGAGTCCCCACCGGGGAGCTGTTTTTT; cdr3_aa: CASSVGVPTGELFF
v_call: TRBV6-6; j_call: TRBJ2-3; d_call: TRBD1; clone_size: NA; cdr3_nt: TGTGCCAGCAGTTACTCGGGGACAGGGGGATGGCGGACGCAGTATTTT; cdr3_aa: CASSYSGTGGWRTQYF
v_call: TRBV10-1; j_call: TRBJ2-1; d_call: TRBD2; clone_size: NA; cdr3_nt: TGCGCCGGCCCAAGGCATCATCGCAGCGGGAGGGGGTACAATGAGCAGTTCTTC; cdr3_aa: CAGPRHHRSGRGYNEQFF
v_call: TRBV7-7; j_call: TRBJ2-1; d_call: NA; clone_size: NA; cdr3_nt: TGTGCTAGCAGCTCGGAGGCCTGGGATGAGCAGTTCTTC; cdr3_aa: CASSSEAWDEQFF
v_call: TRBV19; j_call: TRBJ1-1; d_call: NA; clone_size: few; cdr3_nt: TGTGCCAGTAGCCCCCGACGGAGGGGCCTGAACACTGAAGCTTTCTTT; cdr3_aa: CASSPRRRGLNTEAFF
v_call: TRBV19; j_call: TRBJ1-2; d_call: TRBD1; clone_size: NA; cdr3_nt: TGTGCCAGTAGTATTAAACAGGGGCCAAACTATGGCTACACCTTC; cdr3_aa: CASSIKQGPNYGYTF
v_call: TRBV4-1; j_call: TRBJ2-7; d_call: NA; clone_size: NA; cdr3_nt: TGCGCCAGCAGCCAAGATCGAGGGACATACCCTTACGAGCAGTACTTC; cdr3_aa: CASSQDRGTYPYEQYF
v_call: TRBV30; j_call: TRBJ1-3; d_call: NA; clone_size: medium-sized; cdr3_nt: TGTGCCTGGAGTGTAGGTGTAACAGGAAACACCATATATTTT; cdr3_aa: CAWSVGVTGNTIYF
v_call: TRBV19; j_call: TRBJ2-3; d_call: NA; clone_size: few; cdr3_nt: TGTGCCAGTAGTATCGGGTCGTCCCCACCCACAGATACGCAGTATTTT; cdr3_aa: CASSIGSSPPTDTQYF
v_call: TRBV25-1; j_call: TRBJ2-1; d_call: TRBD1; clone_size: NA; cdr3_nt: TGTGCCAGCAGTGAGGCCGGGACAGACAATGAGCAGTTCTTC; cdr3_aa: CASSEAGTDNEQFF
v_call: TRBV6-5; j_call: TRBJ1-1; d_call: NA; clone_size: NA; cdr3_nt: TGTGCCAGCAGTTACATCCGGGGGACTGACACTGAAGCTTTCTTT; cdr3_aa: CASSYIRGTDTEAFF
v_call: TRBV5-1; j_call: TRBJ2-5; d_call: NA; clone_size: medium-sized; cdr3_nt: TGCGCCAGCAGCCCGGTCGGGAGCGTGATCCAAGAGACCCAGTACTTC; cdr3_aa: CASSPVGSVIQETQYF
v_call: TRBV6-5; j_call: TRBJ2-3; d_call: TRBD1; clone_size: NA; cdr3_nt: TGTGCCAGCAGCTCCGACAGGGTAGGCACAGATACGCAGTATTTT; cdr3_aa: CASSSDRVGTDTQYF
v_call: TRBV5-1; j_call: TRBJ2-2; d_call: TRBD1; clone_size: few; cdr3_nt: TGCGCCAGCAGCTTCGACAGGGGGCGGGTCGGGGAGCTGTTTTTT; cdr3_aa: CASSFDRGRVGELFF
v_call: TRBV4-1; j_call: TRBJ1-5; d_call: NA; clone_size: NA; cdr3_nt: TGCGCCAGCAGCCAAGGGGGGGTAAAAGGAAATCAGCCCCAGCATTTT; cdr3_aa: CASSQGGVKGNQPQHF
v_call: TRBV6-6; j_call: TRBJ2-7; d_call: NA; clone_size: NA; cdr3_nt: TGTGCCAGCAGTTATTCCGGAGGGACCCCCTACGAGCAGTACTTC; cdr3_aa: CASSYSGGTPYEQYF
v_call: TRBV11-2; j_call: TRBJ2-4; d_call: NA; clone_size: NA; cdr3_nt: TGTGCCAGCAGCCCAATTTGGGGCCGAGGGAACATTCAGTACTTC; cdr3_aa: CASSPIWGRGNIQYF
v_call: TRBV7-3; j_call: TRBJ2-4; d_call: TRBD2; clone_size: NA; cdr3_nt: TGTGCCAGCAGCTTAGTAGGGCTAGCGGGACGGGGCATTCAGTACTTC; cdr3_aa: CASSLVGLAGRGIQYF
v_call: TRBV7-8; j_call: TRBJ1-2; d_call: TRBD1; clone_size: NA; cdr3_nt: TGTGCCAGCAGCTTGAACAGGGGTGGTGGCTACACCTTC; cdr3_aa: CASSLNRGGGYTF
v_call: TRBV9; j_call: TRBJ2-6; d_call: NA; clone_size: NA; cdr3_nt: TGTGCCAGCAGCGTAGCCCCGGGACCCTCTGGGGCCAACGTCCTGACTTTC; cdr3_aa: CASSVAPGPSGANVLTF
v_call: TRBV29-1; j_call: TRBJ2-1; d_call: NA; clone_size: NA; cdr3_nt: TGCAGCCTCCGACGGACTTCCTACAATGAGCAGTTCTTC; cdr3_aa: CSLRRTSYNEQFF
v_call: TRBV27; j_call: TRBJ2-7; d_call: TRBD1; clone_size: NA; cdr3_nt: TGTGCCAGCAGTACCGTCGACAGGGGTTCCTACGAGCAGTACTTC; cdr3_aa: CASSTVDRGSYEQYF
v_call: TRBV30; j_call: TRBJ1-1; d_call: NA; clone_size: NA; cdr3_nt: TGTGCCTGGTCCGCCACGAACACTGAAGCTTTCTTT; cdr3_aa: CAWSATNTEAFF
v_call: TRBV28; j_call: TRBJ1-3; d_call: NA; clone_size: medium-sized; cdr3_nt: TGTGCCAGCAGTTGGGTCCCCGCAATCTCCTCTGGAAACACCATATATTTT; cdr3_aa: CASSWVPAISSGNTIYF
v_call: TRBV5-3; j_call: TRBJ2-2; d_call: TRBD2; clone_size: once; cdr3_nt: TGTGCCAGAAGCTGGTTGGGACTAGCGGGAGTTACCGGGGAGCTGTTTTTT; cdr3_aa: CARSWLGLAGVTGELFF
v_call: TRBV29-1; j_call: TRBJ2-2; d_call: NA; clone_size: NA; cdr3_nt: TGCAGCGTTGGGGTCAGGACGAACACCGGGGAGCTGTTTTTT; cdr3_aa: CSVGVRTNTGELFF
v_call: TRBV5-4; j_call: TRBJ1-1; d_call: NA; clone_size: few; cdr3_nt: TGTGCCAGCAGCTTTGGGAGTGGGAACACTGAAGCTTTCTTT; cdr3_aa: CASSFGSGNTEAFF
v_call: TRBV18; j_call: TRBJ2-5; d_call: TRBD2; clone_size: few; cdr3_nt: TGTGCCAGCTCTCCAGGCGGGAGGGGCCGAGAGACCCAGTACTTC; cdr3_aa: CASSPGGRGRETQYF
v_call: TRBV9; j_call: TRBJ1-1; d_call: NA; clone_size: NA; cdr3_nt: TGTGCCAGCAGCCCGGGACCCTTTGGGACTGAAGCTTTCTTT; cdr3_aa: CASSPGPFGTEAFF
v_call: TRBV6-1; j_call: TRBJ2-7; d_call: NA; clone_size: few; cdr3_nt: TGTGCCAGCAGTCGGGCGGAGGGGTACGAGCAGTACTTC; cdr3_aa: CASSRAEGYEQYF
v_call: TRBV5-1; j_call: TRBJ1-2; d_call: NA; clone_size: NA; cdr3_nt: TGCGCCAGCAGCGCCCGGGATCCCTATGGCTACACCTTC; cdr3_aa: CASSARDPYGYTF
v_call: TRBV7-8; j_call: TRBJ1-2; d_call: NA; clone_size: NA; cdr3_nt: TGTGCCAGCAGCTTAGGGTGGGGCAGAAATAACTATGGCTACACCTTC; cdr3_aa: CASSLGWGRNNYGYTF
v_call: TRBV5-6; j_call: TRBJ1-1; d_call: NA; clone_size: medium-sized; cdr3_nt: TGTGCCAGCAGCTCCTTTACCGGGACAGAAGCTTTCTTT; cdr3_aa: CASSSFTGTEAFF
v_call: TRBV4-1; j_call: TRBJ1-5; d_call: NA; clone_size: NA; cdr3_nt: TGCGCCAGCAGCCAAGCAGGGGATGGTGGGGGCAATCAGCCCCAGCATTTT; cdr3_aa: CASSQAGDGGGNQPQHF
v_call: TRBV30; j_call: TRBJ1-1; d_call: TRBD1; clone_size: NA; cdr3_nt: TGTGCCTGGAGTCTCCCCGGGACAGGGGGAAGTGGTTTCTTT; cdr3_aa: CAWSLPGTGGSGFF
v_call: TRBV19; j_call: TRBJ2-1; d_call: NA; clone_size: NA; cdr3_nt: TGTGCCAGTAGTACCGGTTACAATGAGCAGTTCTTC; cdr3_aa: CASSTGYNEQFF
v_call: TRBV7-9; j_call: TRBJ2-3; d_call: NA; clone_size: few; cdr3_nt: TGTGCCAGCAGCTTGGGCTTTACAGATACGCAGTATTTT; cdr3_aa: CASSLGFTDTQYF
v_call: TRBV4-2; j_call: TRBJ2-7; d_call: NA; clone_size: once; cdr3_nt: TGTGCCAGCAGCCAAGCTTACAGCTCCTACGAGCAGTACTTC; cdr3_aa: CASSQAYSSYEQYF
v_call: TRBV9; j_call: TRBJ1-2; d_call: NA; clone_size: once; cdr3_nt: TGTGCCAGCAGCGTTAGGGGGGAAGGGTTCTATGGCTACACCTTC; cdr3_aa: CASSVRGEGFYGYTF
v_call: TRBV2; j_call: TRBJ2-2; d_call: TRBD1; clone_size: NA; cdr3_nt: TGTGCCAGCAGCTCGGACAGGGGTAACACCGGGGAGCTGTTTTTT; cdr3_aa: CASSSDRGNTGELFF
v_call: TRBV11-2; j_call: TRBJ2-7; d_call: NA; clone_size: NA; cdr3_nt: TGTGCCAGCGGGCGGGGCCTCTACGAGCAGTACTTC; cdr3_aa: CASGRGLYEQYF
v_call: TRBV6-6; j_call: TRBJ1-5; d_call: NA; clone_size: NA; cdr3_nt: TGTGCCAGCAGTCGAGACTCGATAAGTGGGCCCCAGCATTTT; cdr3_aa: CASSRDSISGPQHF
v_call: TRBV5-4; j_call: TRBJ1-2; d_call: NA; clone_size: once; cdr3_nt: TGTGCCAGCAGCCGGGACGGCTACTATGGCTACACCTTC; cdr3_aa: CASSRDGYYGYTF
v_call: TRBV19; j_call: TRBJ1-1; d_call: NA; clone_size: once; cdr3_nt: TGTGCCAGTAGTATATACGGTGACACTGAAGCTTTCTTT; cdr3_aa: CASSIYGDTEAFF
v_call: TRBV20-1; j_call: TRBJ1-1; d_call: NA; clone_size: NA; cdr3_nt: TGCAGTGCTCGCAGGGGAGGGGTAGAACTTTTT; cdr3_aa: CSARRGGVELF